A single sample is the source of the 21 T cell receptor beta chains below, sequenced in a study of blood T cell repertoires in COVID-19. TCRdb's copy holds only in-frame clones and misses some; the assay was immunoSEQ multiplex PCR. This table holds some 220,000 clones, 70% to 90% found once. The material sequenced was peripheral blood. The receptors were sampled from a woman in her sixties or seventies with active or convalescent COVID-19.

This chain links TRBV4-2 with TRBJ1-2, with D possibly TRBD1 on 6 matching bases. Germline values: CDR1 LGHNA, CDR2 YNFKEQ. The ends were cut back, 0 bases at V and 4 bases at J, with 15 bases in the middle. There are 16 residues in the CDR3. This CDR3 is CASSQDGAGALYGYTF. The CDR3 DNA reads as TGTGCCAGCAGCCAAGATGGGGCAGGGGCGCTCTATGGCTACACCTTC.

This chain connects TRBV6-5 to TRBJ2-1; possible D gene TRBD2, 6 bases. Trimming removed 5 bases from V and 14 bases from J, with 19 bases in between. The CDR3 loop spans 13 amino acids. Germline values: CDR1 MNHEY, CDR2 SVGAGI. CDR3 sequence (DNA): TGTGCCAGCAGTAAGCCGGGGACTTTTGTGGAGTTCTTC. Its translation: CASSKPGTFVEFF.

The chain couples TRBV12-3 or TRBV12-4 to TRBJ1-2; D possibly corresponds to TRBD1 (5 bases). The V gene lost 2 bases and the J gene lost 8 bases, with 12 bases spanning the gap. The CDR3 has 13 amino acids. The CDR3 DNA reads TGTGCCAGCAGTTTACGGGGGGGAAGGGGCTACACCTTC. Its protein product is CASSLRGGRGYTF.

This chain joins TRBV6-6 and TRBJ2-2, with 7 nucleotides matching TRBD1. Germline-derived CDR1 and CDR2 are MNHNY and SVGAGI (reference sequence). The CDR3 sequence is 16 residues long. The V segment lost 0 bases and the J segment 4 bases; nucleotides outside the gene matches: 5. The chain's CDR3 is CASSYSRQGFTGELFF. Written as DNA, the CDR3 is TGTGCCAGCAGTTACTCAAGACAGGGATTCACCGGGGAGCTGTTTTTT.

The V gene is TRBV19, the J gene TRBJ2-5, with 9 bases identical to TRBD1. With V trimmed by 4 bases and J by 4 bases, 4 bases remained unmatched. The CDR3 covers 14 residues. Per germline, CDR1 LNHDA and CDR2 SQIVND (reference sequence). CDR3 DNA sequence: TGTGCCAGTAGTAGGGGGACAGGGAGAGAGACCCAGTACTTC. Its protein product is CASSRGTGRETQYF.

J is TRBJ1-1 and V is TRBV7-8; no definite D call. The CDR3 runs 15 residues. V was cut by 5 bases and J by 0 bases, with 13 bases left in between. Germline loops: CDR1 SGHVS, CDR2 FQNEAQ. The CDR3 DNA sequence: TGTGCCAGCAGCAGAAGCGGCCAATTGAACACTGAAGCTTTCTTT. It yields the protein CASSRSGQLNTEAFF. Full variable domain (rest looked up from reference TRBV7-8 and TRBJ1-1): GAGVSQSPRYKVAKRGQDVALRCDPISGHVSLFWYQQALGQGPEFLTYFQNEAQLDKSGLPSDRFFAERPEGSVSTLKIQRTQQEDSAVYLCASSRSGQLNTEAFFGQGTRLTVV.

The rearrangement links TRBV5-1 to TRBJ1-1; TRBD1 matches at 8 bases. Trimming at V came to 1 base and at J to 0 bases, leaving 5 bases not matched to a gene. CDR3 length: 16 residues. Germline-derived CDR1 and CDR2 are SGHRS and YFSETQ. The CDR3 here is CASSLLTGAMNTEAFF. CDR3 in DNA: TGCGCCAGCAGCTTGTTGACAGGGGCCATGAACACTGAAGCTTTCTTT.

The chain combines TRBV3-1 (or the pseudogene TRBV3-2) with TRBJ2-3; a possible D gene is TRBD2 (7 bases). There are 16 residues in the CDR3. The germline V gene encodes CDR1 LGHDT and CDR2 YNNKEL (reference sequence). V lost 0 bases to trimming and J lost 1 base, with 11 bases between them. CDR3 sequence: CASSQEIGGRTDTQYF. In nucleotides, the CDR3 is TGTGCCAGCAGCCAAGAGATCGGGGGGCGCACAGATACGCAGTATTTT.

In nucleotides, the CDR3 is TGTGCCAGCACCGGACTAGCGGGGGCGGGAGATACGCAGTATTTT. Its protein product is CASTGLAGAGDTQYF. This chain links TRBV11-2 with TRBJ2-3, with 13 nucleotides matching TRBD2. The CDR3 runs 15 residues. Trimming at V came to 7 bases and at J to 5 bases, leaving 6 bases not matched to a gene. Germline V gene lookup returns CDR1 SGHAT and CDR2 FQNNGV. The full variable domain, with the rest looked up from reference TRBV11-2 and TRBJ2-3, is EAGVAQSPRYKIIEKRQSVAFWCNPISGHATLYWYQQILGQGPKLLIQFQNNGVVDDSQLPKDRFSAERLKGVDSTLKIQPAKLEDSAVYLCASTGLAGAGDTQYFGPGTRLTVL.

CDR3 in amino acids: CASSRQGVGEKLFF. Here the CDR3 DNA reads TGTGCCAGCAGCAGACAGGGAGTAGGTGAAAAACTGTTTTTT. The rearrangement links TRBV7-9 to TRBJ1-4, with 7 nucleotides matching TRBD1. CDR1 SEHNR and CDR2 FQNEAQ come from the germline V gene (reference sequence). Trimming took 5 bases from V and 7 from J; bases not matched to a gene: 7. This CDR3 has 14 amino acids.

The chain is built from TRBV4-2 and TRBJ1-2; D call uncertain. V gave up 0 bases and J gave up 1 base, with 18 bases separating them. Looked up from germline, CDR1 is LGHNA and CDR2 is YNFKEQ. The CDR3 has 18 residues. CDR3 residues: CASSQDRMEQFFNYGYTF. As DNA, the CDR3 is TGTGCCAGCAGCCAAGATCGAATGGAACAGTTTTTTAACTATGGCTACACCTTC.

The chain carries TRBV4-2 and TRBJ2-3, with D perhaps matching TRBD1 (6 bases). From germline, CDR1 is LGHNA and CDR2 YNFKEQ. Trimming pared 1 base from V and 4 bases from J, leaving 9 bases between. The CDR3 has 14 residues. CDR3 residues: CASSQVQGPDTQYF. The DNA of the CDR3 is TGTGCCAGCAGCCAAGTACAGGGACCAGATACGCAGTATTTT.

This sequence joins TRBV5-1 and TRBJ1-1; D is perhaps TRBD1 (5 bases). V lost 5 bases, J lost 5 bases, and 19 bases lay in between. The CDR3 spans 15 residues. CDR1 is SGHRS and CDR2 is YFSETQ in the germline V gene. In nucleotides, the CDR3 is TGCGCCAGCAGTCCTGACCCCGGGGGAGGTACTGAAGCTTTCTTT. Protein sequence: CASSPDPGGGTEAFF.

This clone came up once. CDR3 DNA: TGTGCCAGCAGCTTAGTCCCAGCGGGAGGCCAACAAGAGACCCAGTACTTC. It codes for CASSLVPAGGQQETQYF. This sequence joins TRBV7-8 and TRBJ2-5; 9 bases line up with TRBD2. In germline, CDR1 is SGHVS, CDR2 FQNEAQ. The CDR3 consists of 17 residues. Germline trimming cut 1 base from V and 2 bases from J; bases unmatched to any gene: 8.

The chain uses TRBV11-2 and TRBJ1-2; 7 bases match TRBD1. Germline CDR1 reads SGHAT; CDR2 reads FQNNGV. This CDR3 is built from 13 residues. V shed 5 bases, J shed 8 bases, and the junction held 8 bases outside the gene matches. CDR3 bases: TGTGCCAGCAGCACGGGACAGTCGGGGGGCTACACCTTC. Residues: CASSTGQSGGYTF.

This clone came up a few times. This CDR3 is CAWSRGLAGGPNEQFF. The CDR3, as DNA: TGTGCCTGGAGCCGGGGGCTAGCGGGAGGACCCAATGAGCAGTTCTTC. The chain employs TRBV30 and TRBJ2-1; 11 nucleotides line up with TRBD2. Germline V gene sequence: CDR1 GTSNPN, CDR2 SVGIG (reference sequence). The CDR3 runs 16 residues. With 3 bases clipped from V and 6 bases from J, the junction kept 10 bases outside the gene matches. Complete variable domain (other parts from reference TRBV30 and TRBJ2-1): SQTIHQWPATLVQPVGSPLSLECTVEGTSNPNLYWYRQAAGRGLQLLFYSVGIGQISSEVPQNLSASRPQDRQFILSSKKLLLSDSGFYLCAWSRGLAGGPNEQFFGPGTRLTVL.

In this sample, this clone turned up a few times. The V call is TRBV30, the J call TRBJ2-2; unclear D gene. Deletions cut 4 bases from V and 9 bases from J, with 21 bases between. The germline V gene encodes CDR1 GTSNPN and CDR2 SVGIG (reference sequence). This CDR3 is built from 15 residues. The CDR3 DNA is TGTGCCTGGACTTTTGTTTGGCCGCGGAGCCGGGAGCTGTTTTTT. Translating gives CAWTFVWPRSRELFF.

The chain recombines TRBV21-1 with TRBJ1-5; the table's D call of TRBD1 was not tested on the DNA. TRBV21-1 is classified as a pseudogene. The CDR3 length is 16 residues. CDR3 sequence: CASSKVVQGDNQPQHF. The DNA for the CDR3 is TGTGCCAGCAGCAAAGTAGTACAGGGTGACAATCAGCCCCAGCATTTT.

This chain links TRBV11-2 with TRBJ2-1; TRBD2 is a possible D gene (7 bases). The germline V gene encodes CDR1 SGHAT and CDR2 FQNNGV. CDR3 length equals 15 residues. Between the trimmed V and J ends, which lost 2 bases and 10 bases, there was a span of 18 bases. CDR3 DNA: TGTGCCAGCAGCTTACTAGGACTAGGGGGTTTGGAGCAGTTCTTC. This codes for CASSLLGLGGLEQFF.

The rearrangement links TRBV11-3 to TRBJ2-1; TRBD2 matches 9 bases. The J segment lost 5 bases and the V segment lost 5 bases, leaving 7 bases of the junction unmatched. The CDR3 contains 15 residues. Per the germline V gene, CDR1 is SGHNT and CDR2 is YENEEA. CDR3 residues: CASSGSGGFDNEQFF. The CDR3 coding sequence is TGTGCCAGCAGCGGTAGCGGGGGTTTCGACAATGAGCAGTTCTTC.

V gene TRBV5-6 combines with J gene TRBJ2-3, with a possible D match to TRBD2 (5 bases). V lost 0 bases to trimming and J lost 0 bases, with 11 bases between them. There are 16 residues in the CDR3. The V gene's germline CDR1 is SGHDT and CDR2 YYEEEE. The CDR3 bases are TGTGCCAGCAGCTTGGGGCTAGCCGGTAGCACAGATACGCAGTATTTT. Translated, it gives CASSLGLAGSTDTQYF.